Listed here are 27 T cell receptor beta chains from one sample, sequenced in a study of CD8+CD57+ T cells in acquired aplastic anemia. Patients chosen for sequencing had CD8+CD57+ cells that had expanded, as shown by flow cytometry. Template material for TCR beta VDJ and CDR3 profiling consisted of genomic DNA. TCRdb used MiXCR to reprocess the reads, holding one entry per CDR3 protein. The sample yields about 98,000 distinct CDR3 sequences, 55% to 75% seen once. The sequenced sample was sorted CD4+, CD8+, or CD8+CD57+ T cells (not recorded which) from PBMCs. These receptors all come from a human donor with aplastic anemia.

The chain joins TRBV5-6 to TRBJ2-1; D is possibly TRBD1 (6 bases). V gave up 1 base and J gave up 7 bases, with 15 bases separating them. The germline gives CDR1 SGHDT, CDR2 YYEEEE. This CDR3 contains 15 residues. The DNA for the CDR3 is TGTGCCAGCAGCTTGTGGGCAGGGGATGGTAATGAGCAGTTCTTC. It yields the protein CASSLWAGDGNEQFF.

The chain carries TRBV11-3 and TRBJ2-1; TRBD2 aligns across 8 bases. V lost 8 bases to trimming and J lost 9 bases; unmatched junction nucleotides: 9. The CDR3 length is 13 residues. CDR1 SGHNT and CDR2 YENEEA come from the germline V gene. CDR3 amino acids: CASSWSGSSEQFF. DNA for the CDR3: TGTGCCAGCTCGTGGAGCGGGAGTAGTGAGCAGTTCTTC. The entire variable domain, with the rest obtained from reference TRBV11-3 and TRBJ2-1, is as follows: EAGVVQSPRYKIIEKKQPVAFWCNPISGHNTLYWYLQNLGQGPELLIRYENEEAVDDSQLPKDRFSAERLKGVDSTLKIQPAELGDSAVYLCASSWSGSSEQFFGPGTRLTVL.

Worth noting for this clonotype: An end of the junction does not agree with germline; a read error may underlie this. The chain couples TRBV3-1 to TRBJ2-5; the match to TRBD2 covers 9 bases. CDR1 is LGHDT, CDR2 YNNKEL, per germline (reference sequence). The CDR3 covers 16 residues. The chain's CDR3 is CASSQVNSGRRETQYF. CDR3 nucleotides: TGTGCTAGCAGCCAGGTAAATAGCGGGAGACGGGAGACCCAGTACTTC.

The chain is built from TRBV7-9 and TRBJ1-1, with TRBD1 matching over 7 bases. From germline, CDR1 is SEHNR and CDR2 FQNEAQ (reference sequence). J was trimmed by 5 bases and V by 8 bases; bases with no gene match: 8. The CDR3 has 13 residues. This CDR3 reads CASGQTGRTEAFF. Here the CDR3 DNA reads TGTGCCAGCGGACAGACAGGGAGGACTGAAGCTTTCTTT.

The chain joins TRBV3-1 to TRBJ2-7; 9 bases line up with TRBD2. Unmatched junction bases numbered 8, after V lost 4 bases and J lost 1 base. Germline V CDR1 and CDR2: LGHDT, YNNKEL (reference sequence). This CDR3 has 16 amino acids. In DNA, the CDR3 is TGTGCCAGCAGCCCACAAAGCGGGAGGACATCCTACGAGCAGTACTTC. This encodes CASSPQSGRTSYEQYF.

The rearrangement uses TRBV2 and TRBJ2-2, with a possible D match to TRBD1 (5 bases). Germline values: CDR1 SNHLY, CDR2 FYNNEI. V gave up 1 base and J gave up 6 bases, with 12 bases separating them. The length of the CDR3 is 15 residues. CDR3 sequence (DNA): TGTGCCAGCAGTGAAGAGGGGAACCGAGCCGGGGAGCTGTTTTTT. Its protein product is CASSEEGNRAGELFF.

The rearrangement uses TRBV15 and TRBJ2-7; TRBD1 matches at 8 bases. Germline assignment: CDR1 LNHNV and CDR2 YYDKDF (reference sequence). V was clipped by 0 bases and J by 6 bases; unmatched bases: 10. CDR3 length: 16 residues. The CDR3 here is CATSRDSVDRAAEQYF. Here the CDR3 DNA reads TGTGCCACCAGCAGAGATTCGGTGGACAGGGCAGCCGAGCAGTACTTC.

This clonotype was seen a handful of times. The chain links TRBV15 to TRBJ2-7; a weak D match, TRBD2 (6 bases). Germline CDR1 reads LNHNV; CDR2 reads YYDKDF (reference sequence). Deletions cut 1 base from V and 6 bases from J, with 13 bases between. The CDR3 runs to 14 residues. The CDR3 here is CATSRGRDLSEQYF. The CDR3 DNA follows: TGTGCCACCAGCAGAGGACGGGACTTAAGCGAGCAGTACTTC.

The chain uses TRBV2 and TRBJ2-3; D might be TRBD1 or TRBD2, each matching 5 bases. Between the trimmed V and J ends, which lost 2 bases and 5 bases, there was a span of 11 bases. The germline gives CDR1 SNHLY, CDR2 FYNNEI. The CDR3 is made up of 14 amino acids. This CDR3 is CASSESWGRDTQYF. The CDR3 DNA sequence: TGTGCCAGCAGTGAATCTTGGGGACGAGATACGCAGTATTTT.

V is TRBV24-1 and J is TRBJ1-1, with TRBD1 as a possible D gene (5 bases). CDR1 and CDR2 (germline): KGHDR, SFDVKD. The length of the CDR3 is 16 residues. The V end was cut by 3 bases, the J end by 3 bases, with 16 bases between. As DNA, the CDR3 is TGTGCCACCAGTGATGGTCTCCGGGGGTCGCACACTGAAGCTTTCTTT. Protein product: CATSDGLRGSHTEAFF.

At least ten counts were recorded for this clonotype. J is TRBJ1-3 and V is TRBV2; D is possibly TRBD1 (5 bases). V was shortened by 4 bases and J by 0 bases, with 10 bases between the two germline ends. Germline values: CDR1 SNHLY, CDR2 FYNNEI. The CDR3 has 15 residues. For the CDR3, the DNA is TGTGCCAGCAGTGTGGGACTTAACTCTGGAAACACCATATATTTT. Encoded protein: CASSVGLNSGNTIYF.

This clonotype was seen at least ten times. CDR3 sequence (DNA): TGTGCCAGCAGCGAGGGACGGATTTATGGCTACACCTTC. Translation gives CASSEGRIYGYTF. The chain is built from TRBV5-4 and TRBJ1-2; possibly TRBD1 for D (5 bases). Germline V gives CDR1 SGHNT, CDR2 YYREEE (reference sequence). The V end was cut by 4 bases, the J end by 5 bases, with 12 bases between. The CDR3 covers 13 residues.

This clonotype showed up just once. J is TRBJ1-2 and V is TRBV29-1; no clear D. V lost 2 bases and J 2 bases, leaving 6 bases between the germline ends. Germline values: CDR1 SQVTM, CDR2 ANQGSEA. The CDR3 extends over 12 amino acids. This CDR3 reads CSVETWNYGYTF. CDR3 nucleotides: TGCAGCGTTGAAACTTGGAACTATGGCTACACCTTC.

This clonotype was seen ten or more times. The chain is built from TRBV11-1 and TRBJ2-2; weak D call: TRBD2 (6 bases). The germline V gene encodes CDR1 SGHAT and CDR2 FQDESV (reference sequence). The length of the CDR3 is 18 residues. With 3 bases removed from V and 0 bases from J, the gap between germline ends came to 17 bases. Here the CDR3 reads CASSLLKGTVPNTGELFF. The CDR3 DNA reads as TGTGCCAGCAGCTTGTTGAAGGGGACTGTCCCGAACACCGGGGAGCTGTTTTTT.

V is TRBV7-2 and J is TRBJ2-5; D might be TRBD2 (6 bases). CDR1 and CDR2 (germline): SGHTA, FQGNSA. The CDR3 is 13 residues long. Trimming pared 3 bases from V and 5 bases from J, leaving 10 bases between. In DNA form, the CDR3 reads TGTGCCAGCAGCTTCCGGGGGTATGAGACCCAGTACTTC. It specifies CASSFRGYETQYF.

This clonotype came up a few times. The chain is built from TRBV24-1 and TRBJ2-5; tentative D call: TRBD1 (6 bases). The germline V gene encodes CDR1 KGHDR and CDR2 SFDVKD. V gave up 4 bases and J gave up 2 bases, with 13 bases separating them. The CDR3 runs 15 residues. In DNA, the CDR3 is TGTGCCACCAGTGACTACCGACAGGCTCAAGAGACCCAGTACTTC. It is translated as CATSDYRQAQETQYF.

This clonotype has at least ten counts. This chain connects TRBV4-2 to TRBJ2-3, with TRBD2 as a possible D gene (5 bases). V gave up 3 bases and J gave up 3 bases, with 13 bases separating them. CDR3 length equals 15 residues. From germline, CDR1 is LGHNA and CDR2 YNFKEQ. CDR3 in amino acids: CASSQMADFTDTQYF. CDR3 nucleotide sequence: TGTGCCAGCAGCCAGATGGCGGACTTTACAGATACGCAGTATTTT.

To note about this clonotype: Its ends do not fully match the called genes, so a read error is possible. V gene TRBV29-1 combines with J gene TRBJ1-1; D may be TRBD1 (6 bases). This CDR3 has 12 amino acids. Germline assignment: CDR1 SQVTM and CDR2 ANQGSEA. The CDR3 region has the DNA TGCAGCGTTGCAGGGGAGGGCACTGAAGCCTTCTTT. It translates to CSVAGEGTEAFF.

The chain joins TRBV10-2 to TRBJ2-3, with no clear D. The germline CDR1 and CDR2 sequences are WSHSY and SAAADI. The CDR3 contains 14 residues. Between the trimmed V and J ends, which lost 2 bases and 7 bases, there was a span of 13 bases. As DNA, the CDR3 is TGCGCCAGCAGTGAGGTTAAACCGGGCTATACGCAGTATTTT. Translating it yields CASSEVKPGYTQYF.

This clonotype was found once. The junction differs from germline at one of its ends, possibly a read error. For the CDR3, the DNA is TGTGCCAGCCAAAAACTAGCGGGCCACTACAATGAGCAGCTCTTC. Translated: CASQKLAGHYNEQLF. The rearrangement uses TRBV2 and TRBJ2-1; 9 nucleotides match TRBD2. Looked up from germline, CDR1 is SNHLY and CDR2 is FYNNEI. The CDR3 spans 15 residues.

The chain couples TRBV5-1 to TRBJ1-4; 8 nucleotides match TRBD1. Germline CDR1 SGHRS, CDR2 YFSETQ. With V trimmed by 0 bases and J by 8 bases, 12 bases remained unmatched. This CDR3 is 17 amino acids long. CDR3 amino acids: CASSLGTGITRREKLFF. The CDR3 nucleotides are TGCGCCAGCAGCTTGGGGACAGGGATTACACGGAGAGAAAAACTGTTTTTT.

This clonotype appeared a single time. This chain connects TRBV11-1 to TRBJ2-1, with D possibly being TRBD2 (5 bases). CDR3 length equals 16 residues. The V gene's germline CDR1 is SGHAT and CDR2 FQDESV (reference sequence). V shed 1 base and J shed 7 bases, with 17 bases lying between them. CDR3 sequence (DNA): TGTGCCAGCAGCTTAGGAAGTGGGGAGAGGGAGAATGAGCAGTTCTTC. Translation: CASSLGSGERENEQFF.

The chain has TRBV2 and TRBJ2-7; D remains unclear. CDR1 is SNHLY, CDR2 FYNNEI, per germline. V was trimmed by 4 bases and J by 4 bases, leaving 8 bases between them. The CDR3 runs 12 residues. The CDR3 protein is CASSALSYEQYF. DNA for the CDR3: TGTGCCAGCAGTGCTCTTTCTTACGAGCAGTACTTC.

This clonotype showed up many times. The rearrangement joins TRBV11-2 to TRBJ1-5; D may be TRBD1 (5 bases). The germline V gene encodes CDR1 SGHAT and CDR2 FQNNGV. The CDR3 sequence is 17 residues long. The V end lost 2 bases, the J end lost 1 base, and 15 bases lay between the germline ends. In nucleotides, the CDR3 is TGTGCCAGCAGCTTAAGGGGCGTGAGTGGGAGCAATCAGCCCCAGCATTTT. Translation gives CASSLRGVSGSNQPQHF.

The chain employs TRBV24-1 and TRBJ2-2; unclear D gene. The ends were cut back, 5 bases at V and 1 base at J, with 7 bases in the middle. CDR1 is KGHDR, CDR2 SFDVKD, per germline. The CDR3 extends over 14 amino acids. Written as DNA, the CDR3 is TGTGCCACCAGTGTTCGTAGGAACACCGGGGAGCTGTTTTTT. Protein sequence: CATSVRRNTGELFF.

This clonotype was detected many times. V is TRBV9 and J is TRBJ2-2; D unresolved. Trimming left V 1 base short and J 5 bases short, with 9 bases between. This CDR3 is 14 amino acids long. CDR1 is SGDLS and CDR2 is YYNGEE in the germline V gene. The chain's CDR3 is CASSVYLVTGELFF. The CDR3 DNA reads as TGTGCCAGCAGCGTATATCTCGTAACCGGGGAGCTGTTTTTT.

The sample holds a few counts of this clonotype. The chain employs TRBV2 and TRBJ2-7; D is tentatively TRBD1 or TRBD2 (5 bases each). Germline V gene data show CDR1 as SNHLY and CDR2 as FYNNEI. The CDR3 spans 12 residues. The germline V and J ends were trimmed by 3 bases and 5 bases, with 8 bases remaining between them. In DNA form, the CDR3 reads TGTGCCAGCAGTGAGGGGGTCCACGAGCAGTACTTC. This encodes CASSEGVHEQYF. The full variable domain, its missing parts supplied by reference TRBV2 and TRBJ2-7, is EPEVTQTPSHQVTQMGQEVILRCVPISNHLYFYWYRQILGQKVEFLVSFYNNEISEKSEIFDDQFSVERPDGSNFTLKIRSTKLEDSAMYFCASSEGVHEQYFGPGTRLTVT.